This T cell receptor beta chain was profiled in a study of T-cell memory formation after mild COVID-19. Germline values: CDR1 SGHTA, CDR2 FQGNSA. The CDR3 sequence is 14 residues long. Trimming removed 0 bases at V and 7 bases at J, with 10 bases between. This clonotype was counted a few times. MiXCR was run by TCRdb on the 5' RACE reads, yielding one entry per CDR3 protein. This table has about 430,000 distinct CDR3 sequences, 20% to 30% appearing once. This rearrangement joins TRBV7-2 to TRBJ2-1; a weak D match, TRBD2 (6 bases). The sequencing sample was made of PBMCs or a T cell subset sorted from them (not recorded which). The TCR sequence derives from an adult woman who had mild COVID-19 (a few samples of this study predate the infection). Cell type and time point are not known. In nucleotides, the CDR3 is TGTGCCAGCAGCTTAGCGGGAGGAATGAATGAGCAGTTCTTC. Amino acid sequence: CASSLAGGMNEQFF. Full variable domain (missing parts from reference TRBV7-2 and TRBJ2-1): GAGVSQSPSNKVTEKGKDVELRCDPISGHTALYWYRQSLGQGLEFLIYFQGNSAPDKSGLPSDRFSAERTGGSVSTLTIQRTQQEDSAVYLCASSLAGGMNEQFFGPGTRLTVL.